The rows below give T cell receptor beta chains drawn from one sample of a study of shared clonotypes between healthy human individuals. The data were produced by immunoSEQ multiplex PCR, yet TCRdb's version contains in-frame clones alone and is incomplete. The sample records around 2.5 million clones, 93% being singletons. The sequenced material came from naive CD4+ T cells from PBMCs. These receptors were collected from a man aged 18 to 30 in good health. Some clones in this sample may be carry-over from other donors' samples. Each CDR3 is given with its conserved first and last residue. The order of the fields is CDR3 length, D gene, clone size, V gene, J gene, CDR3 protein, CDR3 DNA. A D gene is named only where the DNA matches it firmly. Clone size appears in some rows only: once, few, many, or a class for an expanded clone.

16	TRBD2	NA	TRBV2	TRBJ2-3	CASSPGLAGRTDTQYF	TGTGCCAGCAGCCCGGGACTAGCAGGGAGGACAGATACGCAGTATTTT
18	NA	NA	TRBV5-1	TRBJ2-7	CASSLTDRVGGSAYEQYF	TGCGCCAGCAGCTTGACGGACAGGGTTGGCGGGAGTGCCTACGAGCAGTACTTC
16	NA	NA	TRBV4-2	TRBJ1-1	CASSQEPMLLNTEAFF	TGTGCCAGCAGCCAAGAACCGATGCTCTTGAACACTGAAGCTTTCTTT
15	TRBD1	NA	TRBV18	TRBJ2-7	CASSPPGQASYEQYF	TGTGCCAGCTCACCACCGGGACAGGCTAGCTACGAGCAGTACTTC
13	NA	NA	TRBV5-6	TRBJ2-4	CASSLAGANIQYF	TGTGCCAGCAGCTTGGCAGGGGCAAACATTCAGTACTTC
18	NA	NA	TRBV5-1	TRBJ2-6	CASSLGQSLFSGANVLTF	TGCGCCAGCAGCTTGGGACAGAGTTTATTCTCTGGGGCCAACGTCCTGACTTTC
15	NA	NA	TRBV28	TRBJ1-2	CASSHTRVGDYGYTF	TGTGCCAGCAGCCACACCAGGGTCGGGGACTATGGCTACACCTTC
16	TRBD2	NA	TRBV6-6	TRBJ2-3	CASSSPGGGRMITQYF	TGTGCCAGCAGTTCCCCCGGCGGCGGGAGAATGATTACGCAGTATTTT
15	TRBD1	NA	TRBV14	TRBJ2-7	CASSRTGQRSYEQYF	TGTGCCAGCAGCCGAACGGGACAGAGATCCTACGAGCAGTACTTC
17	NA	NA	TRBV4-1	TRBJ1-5	CASSQEPGAHSNQPQHF	TGCGCCAGCAGCCAAGAGCCAGGGGCACATAGCAATCAGCCCCAGCATTTT
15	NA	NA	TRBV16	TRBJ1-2	CASSPSSGGAYGYTF	TGTGCCAGCAGCCCCTCATCTGGTGGCGCCTATGGCTACACCTTC
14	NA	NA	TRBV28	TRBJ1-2	CASSSSTGADGYTF	NA
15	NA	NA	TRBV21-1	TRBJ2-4	CASSKALSRENIQYF	TGTGCCAGCAGCAAAGCGCTTTCGAGGGAAAACATTCAGTACTTC
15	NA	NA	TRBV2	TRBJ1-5	CASSEGRSSNQPQHF	TGTGCCAGCAGTGAAGGACGGAGTAGCAATCAGCCCCAGCATTTT
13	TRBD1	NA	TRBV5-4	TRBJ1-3	CASGRQGANTIYF	TGTGCCAGCGGTCGACAGGGGGCGAACACCATATATTTT
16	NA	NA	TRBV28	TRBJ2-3	CASSLPAGPTTDTQYF	TGTGCCAGCAGTCTGCCGGCCGGGCCAACCACAGATACGCAGTATTTT
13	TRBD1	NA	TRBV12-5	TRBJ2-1	CASGRTGKDEQFF	TGTGCTAGTGGTAGGACAGGGAAGGATGAGCAGTTCTTC
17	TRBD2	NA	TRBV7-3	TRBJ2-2	CASSLMSLAGDTGELFF	TGTGCCAGCAGCTTAATGAGCCTAGCGGGAGACACCGGGGAGCTGTTTTTT
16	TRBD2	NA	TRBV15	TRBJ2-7	CATSRDIQRGTYEQYF	TGTGCCACCAGCAGAGATATCCAGCGGGGTACCTACGAGCAGTACTTC
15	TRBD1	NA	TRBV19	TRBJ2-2	CASSIGGQGGGELFF	TGTGCCAGTAGTATAGGGGGACAGGGAGGCGGGGAGCTGTTTTTT
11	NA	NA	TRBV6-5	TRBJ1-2	CASSQGHGYTF	TGTGCCAGCTCCCAGGGCCATGGCTACACCTTC
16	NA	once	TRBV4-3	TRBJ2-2	CASSQDGPGYTGELFF	TGCGCCAGCAGCCAAGATGGGCCAGGATACACCGGGGAGCTGTTTTTT
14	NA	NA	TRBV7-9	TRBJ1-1	CASSRQTVNTEAFF	TGTGCCAGCAGCAGGCAGACAGTGAACACTGAAGCTTTCTTT
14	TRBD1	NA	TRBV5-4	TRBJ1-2	CASSPGQGAWGYTF	TGTGCCAGCAGCCCGGGACAGGGGGCATGGGGCTACACCTTC
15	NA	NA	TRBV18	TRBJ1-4	CASSPVGGINEKLFF	TGTGCCAGCTCACCAGTCGGTGGAATTAATGAAAAACTGTTTTTT
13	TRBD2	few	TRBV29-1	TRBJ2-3	CSVVAGSTDTQYF	TGCAGCGTTGTAGCGGGAAGCACAGATACGCAGTATTTT
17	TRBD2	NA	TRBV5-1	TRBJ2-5	CASSLLLAGALEETQYF	TGCGCCAGCAGCTTGCTCCTAGCGGGAGCCCTTGAAGAGACCCAGTACTTC
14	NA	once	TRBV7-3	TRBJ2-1	CASSLEGGGIEQFF	TGTGCCAGCAGCTTAGAGGGTGGAGGAATCGAGCAGTTCTTC
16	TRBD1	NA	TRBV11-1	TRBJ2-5	CASSPPPTGLGETQYF	TGTGCCAGCAGCCCCCCACCGACAGGGTTGGGGGAGACCCAGTACTTC
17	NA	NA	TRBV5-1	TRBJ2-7	CASSYGTAARGSYEQYF	TGCGCCAGCAGCTACGGGACTGCGGCTAGGGGCTCCTACGAGCAGTACTTC
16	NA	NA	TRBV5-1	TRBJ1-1	CASSLGLGRDKPEAFF	TGCGCCAGCAGCTTGGGTTTAGGCCGGGACAAACCTGAAGCTTTCTTT
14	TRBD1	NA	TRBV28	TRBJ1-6	CASSRGTGASPLHF	TGTGCCAGCAGCCGTGGGACAGGGGCTTCACCCCTCCACTTT
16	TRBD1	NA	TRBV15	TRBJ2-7	CATSRARTGGSYEQYF	TGTGCCACCAGCAGAGCACGGACAGGGGGGAGCTACGAGCAGTACTTC
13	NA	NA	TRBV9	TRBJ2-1	CASSAGLLTEQFF	TGTGCCAGCAGCGCCGGACTGCTAACGGAGCAGTTCTTC
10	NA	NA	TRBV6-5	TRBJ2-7	CASGLSEQYF	TGTGCCAGCGGCCTCTCCGAGCAGTACTTC
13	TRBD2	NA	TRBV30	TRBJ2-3	CAWGLAGTDTQYF	TGTGCCTGGGGACTAGCGGGAACTGATACGCAGTATTTT
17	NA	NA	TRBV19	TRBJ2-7	CASSMYPAGTSSYEQYF	TGTGCCAGTAGTATGTACCCAGCGGGGACAAGCTCCTACGAGCAGTACTTC
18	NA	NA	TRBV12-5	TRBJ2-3	CASGLVLGQGISTDTQYF	TGTGCTAGTGGTTTGGTACTTGGGCAGGGGATTTCCACAGATACGCAGTATTTT
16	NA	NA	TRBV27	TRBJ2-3	CASSRQTISSTDTQYF	TGTGCCAGCAGCCGACAGACAATATCTAGCACAGATACGCAGTATTTT
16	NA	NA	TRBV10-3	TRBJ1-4	CAISPAFMATNEKLFF	TGTGCCATCAGTCCAGCCTTCATGGCAACTAATGAAAAACTGTTTTTT
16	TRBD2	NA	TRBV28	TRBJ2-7	CASSPVAGRGAYEQYF	TGTGCCAGCAGTCCTGTAGCGGGGAGGGGGGCCTACGAGCAGTACTTC
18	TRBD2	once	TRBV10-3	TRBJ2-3	CATKGLAGGPEGGDTQYF	TGTGCCACAAAAGGATTGGCGGGAGGGCCGGAGGGTGGCGATACGCAGTATTTT
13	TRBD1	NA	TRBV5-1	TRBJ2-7	CASSEGTGFEQYF	TGCGCCAGCAGCGAGGGGACAGGGTTCGAGCAGTACTTC
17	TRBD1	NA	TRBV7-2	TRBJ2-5	CASSRPGAGGMVETQYF	TGTGCCAGCAGCCGTCCAGGGGCAGGGGGCATGGTGGAGACCCAGTACTTC